The 16 T cell receptor beta chains given below trace back to one sample, sequenced in a study of blood T cell repertoires in COVID-19. The data were produced by immunoSEQ multiplex PCR, yet TCRdb's version contains in-frame clones alone and is incomplete. The sample yields over 60,000 clones, more than 75% seen once. The sample comprised peripheral blood. Every receptor here comes from a man between 65 and 85 years old with active or convalescent COVID-19.

V gene TRBV18 combines with J gene TRBJ2-7; 8 bases map to TRBD2. Looked up from germline, CDR1 is KGHSH and CDR2 is LQKENI. The CDR3 length is 16 residues. With 1 base clipped from V and 3 bases from J, the junction kept 8 bases outside the gene matches. The CDR3, as DNA: TGTGCCAGCTCACCACAGGTCGGGAGGGCCTACTACGAGCAGTACTTC. Amino acid sequence: CASSPQVGRAYYEQYF.

This chain connects TRBV10-3 to TRBJ1-2; D gene unclear. The ends were cut back, 4 bases at V and 8 bases at J, with 17 bases in the middle. The length of the CDR3 is 14 residues. CDR1 ENHRY and CDR2 SYGVKD come from the germline V gene. The CDR3 DNA is TGTGCCATCAGTGGGCTCGGCGGGAATCGAGGCTACACCTTC. Residues: CAISGLGGNRGYTF.

This clone is termed medium-sized. V usage is TRBV28 and J usage is TRBJ1-2; 8 nucleotides align to TRBD1. Germline loops: CDR1 MDHEN, CDR2 SYDVKM. The CDR3 consists of 13 residues. The CDR3 DNA follows: TGTGCAGCCAAACAGGGGGCTAACTATGGCTACACCTTC. It is translated as CAAKQGANYGYTF.

V gene TRBV18 combines with J gene TRBJ2-7; TRBD2 matches at 9 bases. The CDR3 contains 16 residues. CDR1 is KGHSH and CDR2 is LQKENI in the germline V gene. V gave up 3 bases and J gave up 1 base; unmatched junction bases: 7. CDR3 DNA sequence: TGTGCCAGCTCACCCCCAGGGACTAGCAGGTCCTACGAGCAGTACTTC. Protein: CASSPPGTSRSYEQYF.

The chain joins TRBV27 to TRBJ1-5; tentatively, D is TRBD1 (6 bases). The CDR3 is made up of 17 amino acids. V was clipped by 2 bases and J by 6 bases, with 20 bases between them. Germline V gives CDR1 MNHEY, CDR2 SMNVEV (reference sequence). The CDR3 loop is CASSLTSKGVESQPQHF. In DNA, the CDR3 is TGTGCCAGCAGTTTAACCTCAAAGGGGGTTGAGAGTCAGCCCCAGCATTTT.

V is TRBV5-4 and J is TRBJ2-2; 7 positions agree with TRBD1. V shed 0 bases, J shed 4 bases, and the junction held 6 bases outside the gene matches. The CDR3 loop spans 16 amino acids. Germline V gives CDR1 SGHNT, CDR2 YYREEE (reference sequence). CDR3 amino acids: CASSLALGGSTGELFF. CDR3 bases: TGTGCCAGCAGCTTGGCCCTAGGGGGCAGCACCGGGGAGCTGTTTTTT.

The chain uses TRBV12-3 or TRBV12-4 and TRBJ1-1; 10 nucleotides match TRBD1. The CDR3 length is 13 residues. Losses at the gene ends were 8 bases for V and 1 base for J; bases not matched to a gene: 1. CDR3 in amino acids: CASRDRGNTEAFF. Written as DNA, the CDR3 is TGTGCCAGCCGGGACAGGGGGAACACTGAAGCTTTCTTT.

The V and J genes are TRBV5-1 and TRBJ1-2; TRBD1 aligns across 7 bases. V lost 4 bases to trimming and J lost 4 bases; unmatched junction nucleotides: 4. CDR1 and CDR2 (germline): SGHRS, YFSETQ. The CDR3 extends over 13 amino acids. CDR3 in DNA: TGCGCCAGCAGCGTATCAGGGGGCTATGGCTACACCTTC. Translating gives CASSVSGGYGYTF.

The chain employs TRBV6-2 or TRBV6-3 and TRBJ1-3; D gene unclear. V was trimmed by 2 bases and J by 0 bases, leaving 11 bases between them. The CDR3 runs 16 residues. Per germline, CDR1 MNHEY and CDR2 SVGEGT. The chain's CDR3 is CASSYGPASSGNTIYF. As DNA, the CDR3 is TGTGCCAGCAGTTACGGGCCGGCGAGCTCTGGAAACACCATATATTTT.

The chain carries TRBV7-2 and TRBJ2-7, with 14 bases fitting TRBD2. V was clipped by 1 base and J by 3 bases; unmatched bases: 8. This CDR3 contains 18 residues. CDR1 and CDR2 (germline): SGHTA, FQGNSA. The CDR3, as DNA: TGTGCCAGCAGCTTAGGGCCAGGGGGACTAGCGGGAGACTACGAGCAGTACTTC. It specifies CASSLGPGGLAGDYEQYF.

This clone was picked up a small number of times. This sequence joins TRBV5-5 and TRBJ1-5, with 7 bases that match TRBD1. V dropped 4 bases and J dropped 2; count of bases not matched to a gene: 3. The germline V gene encodes CDR1 SGHKS and CDR2 YYEKEE (reference sequence). There are 14 residues in the CDR3. In nucleotides, the CDR3 is TGTGCCAGCAGCAGAGGGGGCGGCAATCAGCCCCAGCATTTT. Translation gives CASSRGGGNQPQHF. The full variable domain, with the rest looked up from reference TRBV5-5 and TRBJ1-5, is DAGVTQSPTHLIKTRGQQVTLRCSPISGHKSVSWYQQVLGQGPQFIFQYYEKEERGRGNFPDRFSARQFPNYSSELNVNALLLGDSALYLCASSRGGGNQPQHFGDGTRLSIL.

The chain couples TRBV20-1 to TRBJ2-7; 7 nucleotides align to TRBD2. The germline V gene encodes CDR1 DFQATT and CDR2 SNEGSKA (reference sequence). The CDR3 is 13 residues long. Losses at the gene ends were 3 bases for V and 2 bases for J; bases not matched to a gene: 4. CDR3 region: CSASRREPYEQYF. CDR3 nucleotides: TGCAGTGCTAGTAGGCGGGAGCCCTACGAGCAGTACTTC.

The CDR3 DNA follows: TGTGCCAGTACTTACCGGGGTGAGCAGTTCTTC. Encoded protein: CASTYRGEQFF. The genes are TRBV19 and TRBJ2-1, with a weak D call TRBD2 (5 bases). V dropped 7 bases and J dropped 9 bases, with 10 bases sitting between them. This CDR3 has 11 amino acids. CDR1 and CDR2 (germline): LNHDA, SQIVND (reference sequence).

The chain has TRBV18 and TRBJ2-1, with 8 positions matching TRBD2. The CDR3 has 15 amino acids. Per the germline V gene, CDR1 is KGHSH and CDR2 is LQKENI. V lost 0 bases, J lost 4 bases, and 2 bases stayed unmatched. The CDR3 spells CASSPPSGIYNEQFF. CDR3 nucleotides: TGTGCCAGCTCACCACCTAGCGGGATTTACAATGAGCAGTTCTTC.

The CDR3 sequence is CASSPDYQRYNEQFF. Here the CDR3 DNA reads TGTGCCAGCAGCCCCGACTACCAACGTTACAATGAGCAGTTCTTC. J is TRBJ2-1 and V is TRBV3-1 (or the pseudogene TRBV3-2); a weak D match, TRBD2 (5 bases). Trimming took off 4 bases at V and 4 bases at J, with 14 bases between the two ends. Per the germline V gene, CDR1 is LGHDT and CDR2 is YNNKEL (reference sequence). The CDR3 loop spans 15 amino acids.

V usage is TRBV6-5 and J usage is TRBJ2-3; no clear D gene. The CDR3 runs 14 residues. V lost 2 bases and J lost 1, with 7 bases in between. Germline CDR1 MNHEY, CDR2 SVGAGI. The CDR3 DNA reads as TGTGCCAGCAGTTACGACATGGGCACAGATACGCAGTATTTT. Translated: CASSYDMGTDTQYF.